This T cell receptor (beta chain) was sequenced for a study of T cells in Graves' hyperthyroidism and ophthalmopathy. Findings and caveats of the study: Most thyroid clonotypes expanded above 0.001 were also detected in blood.

In its sample, this clonotype was seen once. The target antigen is unknown. Diagnosis relied on clinical symptoms, serum thyroxine and TRAb, thyroid ultrasound and orbital computed tomography. Fresh peripheral blood, around 9.3 ml, was the source of the PBMCs. CDR1 MNHEY and CDR2 SVGEGT come from the germline V gene. The V end lost 2 bases, the J end lost 0 bases, and 14 bases lay between the germline ends. This CDR3 has 16 residues. TCR beta CDR3 region amplification was performed from RNA transcripts. HTBI primers drove first-round RT-PCR of the TCR CDR3. TCRdb recomputed calls from the multiplex PCR reads with MiXCR, one row per CDR3 protein. Here the sample spans 400,000 to 550,000 distinct CDR3 sequences, around 22% being singletons.

Sequencing input: blood. The gene calls are TRBV6-2 or TRBV6-3 and TRBJ2-7; D unresolved. The source of this sequence is a young woman with Graves' ophthalmopathy. The DNA for the CDR3 is TGTGCCAGCAGTTACGGGCTCCGCGATAGCTCCTACGAGCAGTACTTC. This translates into CASSYGLRDSSYEQYF.